A single sample is the source of the 27 T cell receptor beta chains below, sequenced in a study of CD8+CD57+ T cells in acquired aplastic anemia. The study profiled TCR beta VDJ and CDR3 using genomic DNA as template. Via MiXCR, TCRdb re-called the reads, giving one row per CDR3 protein. The sample includes about 420,000 distinct CDR3 sequences, 65% to 80% seen only once; the top ten take approximately 3.9%. The sequenced sample was sorted CD4+, CD8+, or CD8+CD57+ T cells (not recorded which) from PBMCs. Every receptor here comes from a human donor in good health, serving as a control.

The chain recombines TRBV15 with TRBJ2-3, with 12 bases lining up with TRBD2. The CDR3 is 19 residues long. V was clipped by 3 bases and J by 1 base; unmatched bases: 11. CDR1 is LNHNV and CDR2 is YYDKDF in the germline V gene (reference sequence). CDR3 sequence: CATSRQGLAGALGTDTQYF. DNA of the CDR3: TGTGCCACCAGCAGGCAGGGACTAGCGGGTGCCTTAGGCACAGATACGCAGTATTTT.

The chain has TRBV20-1 and TRBJ2-5; tentatively, D is TRBD2 (5 bases). The germline V gene has CDR1 DFQATT and CDR2 SNEGSKA (reference sequence). V was cut by 6 bases and J by 1 base, with 12 bases left in between. There are 13 residues in the CDR3. The CDR3 region is CSARPRGQETQYF. CDR3 nucleotides: TGCAGTGCCCGACCCCGGGGCCAAGAGACCCAGTACTTC.

This clonotype was found many times. V gene TRBV7-8 combines with J gene TRBJ2-1, with D uncertain. CDR1 SGHVS and CDR2 FQNEAQ come from the germline V gene. The CDR3 is 12 residues long. Trimming took 0 bases from V and 8 from J, leaving 5 bases between them. The DNA of the CDR3 is TGTGCCAGCAGCTTAGCGCTCTATGAGCAGTTCTTC. Amino acids: CASSLALYEQFF.

This rearrangement joins TRBV7-6 to TRBJ2-5, with D unresolved. Looked up from germline, CDR1 is SGHVS and CDR2 is FNYEAQ. V lost 0 bases and J 7 bases, leaving 12 bases between the germline ends. The CDR3 runs to 14 residues. The DNA for the CDR3 is TGTGCCAGCAGCTTAGCGCGCGTGACTTCGACCCAGTACTTC. Amino acid sequence: CASSLARVTSTQYF.

About this clonotype itself: One junction end does not reproduce the germline sequence, and a read error may be involved. This chain joins TRBV7-9 and TRBJ2-6; a weak D match, TRBD1 (5 bases). Germline V gene sequence: CDR1 SEHNR, CDR2 FQNEAQ (reference sequence). The CDR3 contains 13 residues. The CDR3 DNA sequence: TGTGCCAGCAGCGATTCTGGGGCAAACGTCCTGACTTTC. This sequence encodes CASSDSGANVLTF.

This clonotype showed up many times. The DNA for the CDR3 is TGTGCCAGCAGCCAAGCCTTGGGTGAGCAGTTCTTC. As protein: CASSQALGEQFF. The chain recombines TRBV14 with TRBJ2-1, with D unresolved. In germline, CDR1 is SGHDN, CDR2 FVKESK. The germline V and J ends were trimmed by 1 base and 9 bases, with 7 bases remaining between them. This CDR3 region has 12 residues.

The chain employs TRBV19 and TRBJ2-1, with D possibly matching TRBD1 (7 bases). V was clipped by 6 bases and J by 8 bases, with 17 bases between them. The CDR3 runs 14 residues. Germline CDR1 is LNHDA and CDR2 is SQIVND (reference sequence). CDR3 DNA sequence: TGTGCCAGTAGCCACGGAGGGGGCCTAGATGAGCAGTTCTTC. It translates to CASSHGGGLDEQFF.

In its sample, this clonotype was seen once. This chain connects TRBV2 to TRBJ2-3, with 9 bases that match TRBD2. The V gene end was trimmed by 7 bases and the J gene end by 8 bases; junction bases not matched to a gene: 19. CDR1 is SNHLY and CDR2 is FYNNEI in the germline V gene. This CDR3 is 17 amino acids long. The DNA of the CDR3 is TGTGCCAGCACCCCAACTGGAGGGACTAGCCCCGGGGTTACGCAGTATTTT. It translates to CASTPTGGTSPGVTQYF.

For this clonotype: The junction does not match germline at one end; this may be a read error. The chain couples TRBV5-1 to TRBJ2-3, with 7 bases fitting TRBD1. The CDR3 is made up of 15 amino acids. The V gene's germline CDR1 is SGHRS and CDR2 YFSETQ. CDR3 sequence (DNA): TGTGCCAGCCGCGTGACAGGGTGGAGCACAGATACGCAGTATTTT. Translating gives CASRVTGWSTDTQYF.

V and J are TRBV9 and TRBJ1-2, with D possibly TRBD1 on 5 matching bases. CDR1 and CDR2 (germline): SGDLS, YYNGEE. V dropped 3 bases and J dropped 12 bases, with 24 bases sitting between them. CDR3 length: 15 amino acids. The CDR3 DNA sequence: TGTGCCAGCAGCGCAGGCGGGGGTAGCTCAGATACGCACACCTTC. This sequence encodes CASSAGGGSSDTHTF.

The sample holds one count of this clonotype. At one end, the junction sequence differs from germline, possibly due to a read error. This rearrangement joins TRBV19 to TRBJ2-7; TRBD2 might be the D (6 bases). CDR3 size: 15 residues. The germline V gene has CDR1 LNHDA and CDR2 SQIVND (reference sequence). The CDR3 DNA follows: TGTGCCAGTAGTACTGCTTCCTGCGGGGTCCAGGCCCAGCACTTT. It is translated as CASSTASCGVQAQHF.

The V gene is TRBV7-2, the J gene TRBJ2-1; TRBD2 aligns across 11 bases. Trimming at V came to 5 bases and at J to 9 bases, leaving 12 bases not matched to a gene. Germline lookup yields CDR1 SGHTA and CDR2 FQGNSA. The CDR3 has 16 residues. The CDR3 DNA sequence: TGTGCCAGCAGCCCACTTAGCGGGGGGGACATCGTTGAGCAGTTCTTC. Protein product: CASSPLSGGDIVEQFF.

The rearrangement links TRBV7-2 to TRBJ2-5, with D maybe TRBD2 (6 bases). The CDR3 consists of 16 residues. The V gene's germline CDR1 is SGHTA and CDR2 FQGNSA. V was shortened by 5 bases and J by 2 bases, with 18 bases between the two germline ends. CDR3 coding DNA: TGTGCCAGCAGCCTACATAGCGGCGTTATTCAAGAGACCCAGTACTTC. It yields the protein CASSLHSGVIQETQYF.

The chain is built from TRBV20-1 and TRBJ2-7; the D gene is possibly TRBD1 (6 bases). V was clipped by 3 bases and J by 3 bases, with 15 bases between them. The germline V gene has CDR1 DFQATT and CDR2 SNEGSKA (reference sequence). The CDR3 length is 14 residues. The CDR3: CSASASRGNYEQYF. DNA for the CDR3: TGCAGTGCTAGTGCTAGCAGGGGAAACTACGAGCAGTACTTC.

The genes are TRBV2 and TRBJ2-5; no clear D. The CDR3 length is 15 residues. Trimming cost V 6 bases and J 0 bases, with 14 bases left between them. Germline V gene data show CDR1 as SNHLY and CDR2 as FYNNEI. In DNA, the CDR3 is TGTGCCAGCAGCCCCCAGGCCAGGTACCAAGAGACCCAGTACTTC. This gives the protein CASSPQARYQETQYF.

J is TRBJ1-2 and V is TRBV5-1; D is unresolved. This CDR3 is built from 14 residues. V was cut by 4 bases and J by 7 bases, with 17 bases left in between. The germline V gene has CDR1 SGHRS and CDR2 YFSETQ. As DNA, the CDR3 is TGCGCCAGCAGCCAAGAGGGAGCCTATGGTGGCTACACCTTC. Translating it yields CASSQEGAYGGYTF. Full variable domain (outside the CDR3, taken from reference TRBV5-1 and TRBJ1-2): KAGVTQTPRYLIKTRGQQVTLSCSPISGHRSVSWYQQTPGQGLQFLFEYFSETQRNKGNFPGRFSGRQFSNSRSEMNVSTLELGDSALYLCASSQEGAYGGYTFGSGTRLTVV.

The genes are TRBV2 and TRBJ2-7; D is unresolved. This CDR3 comprises 14 residues. The V end was cut by 4 bases, the J end by 6 bases, with 16 bases between. The germline gives CDR1 SNHLY, CDR2 FYNNEI. This chain's CDR3 is CASSGATAKLEQYF. CDR3 nucleotides: TGTGCCAGCAGTGGCGCCACGGCCAAGCTCGAGCAGTACTTC.

The chain recombines TRBV5-6 with TRBJ1-2; no definite D call. CDR3 length: 15 residues. V lost 5 bases and J lost 5, with 19 bases in between. Germline V gives CDR1 SGHDT, CDR2 YYEEEE. The CDR3 DNA follows: TGTGCCAGCAGTGAAGGTGGACGCAAAGCGTATGGCTACACCTTC. It translates to CASSEGGRKAYGYTF.

The V call is TRBV9, the J call TRBJ2-7; 11 nucleotides line up with TRBD1. CDR1 and CDR2 from the germline V gene are SGDLS and YYNGEE. The V gene end was trimmed by 2 bases and the J gene end by 9 bases; junction bases not matched to a gene: 7. The CDR3 is 14 amino acids. DNA of the CDR3: TGTGCCAGCAGCGTGCTGGGAGGGACAGGGGGGCAGTACTTC. It codes for CASSVLGGTGGQYF.

As regards this clonotype: Its ends do not fully match the called genes, so a read error is possible. The gene calls are TRBV7-9 and TRBJ2-7; 8 bases agree with TRBD2. This CDR3 has 15 residues. Germline V gene lookup returns CDR1 SEHNR and CDR2 FQNEAQ (reference sequence). The CDR3 reads CASSLRTGGAYAQYF. CDR3 nucleotide sequence: TGTGCCAGCAGCCTTCGCACGGGGGGGGCCTACGCGCAGTACTTC.

This clonotype came up a few times. It may be a read error: a sequence one base away is much more abundant. The chain links TRBV10-3 to TRBJ1-2; D call uncertain. This CDR3 is built from 13 residues. Germline CDR1 ENHRY, CDR2 SYGVKD. V dropped 5 bases and J dropped 1 base, with 8 bases sitting between them. This CDR3 reads CAISYTYNYGYTF. The CDR3 nucleotides read TGTGCCATCAGTTATACATATAACTATGGCTACACCTTC.

This clonotype has only one observation. The chain carries TRBV6-6 and TRBJ1-2; D might be TRBD1 (6 bases). The germline CDR1 and CDR2 sequences are MNHNY and SVGAGI (reference sequence). The germline V and J ends were trimmed by 0 bases and 6 bases, with 11 bases remaining between them. The CDR3 totals 14 residues. This chain's CDR3 is CASSYSGGRDGYTF. The CDR3 DNA reads as TGTGCCAGCAGTTACTCTGGGGGGCGCGATGGCTACACCTTC.

This clonotype showed up just once. The chain uses TRBV7-3 and TRBJ1-2, with D unresolved. Germline V lookup: CDR1 SGHTA, CDR2 FQGTGA. V was shortened by 4 bases and J by 3 bases, with 9 bases between the two germline ends. This CDR3 region has 13 residues. The CDR3 loop reads CASSSRPDYGYTF. The CDR3, as DNA: TGTGCCAGCAGCTCCCGGCCGGACTATGGCTACACCTTC.

This clonotype was picked up many times. The chain links TRBV4-3 to TRBJ1-2; the D gene is possibly TRBD1 (5 bases). The CDR3 has 15 amino acids. Germline V lookup: CDR1 LGHNA, CDR2 YSLEER. Trimming stripped 4 bases from V and 5 bases from J, with 17 bases between. CDR3: CASSPRGGATYGYTF. The CDR3 region has the DNA TGCGCCAGCAGCCCCCGGGGAGGGGCGACATATGGCTACACCTTC.

The chain combines TRBV9 with TRBJ2-1; tentatively, D is TRBD2 (6 bases). Germline CDR1 SGDLS, CDR2 YYNGEE. This CDR3 spans 14 amino acids. V dropped 3 bases and J dropped 9 bases, with 16 bases sitting between them. This chain's CDR3 is CASSATRIGGEQFF. Here the CDR3 DNA reads TGTGCCAGCAGCGCGACGAGGATCGGGGGTGAGCAGTTCTTC.

The V gene is TRBV7-2, the J gene TRBJ2-7, with 9 nucleotides matching TRBD2. The V gene's germline CDR1 is SGHTA and CDR2 FQGNSA. The trim removed 5 bases at V and 10 bases at J, leaving 18 bases unmatched. The CDR3 contains 16 residues. The CDR3 region is CASSASGAIYEQYQYF. The CDR3 bases are TGTGCCAGCAGCGCTAGCGGGGCAATCTACGAGCAGTACCAGTACTTC. The full variable domain, in which reference TRBV7-2 and TRBJ2-7 provide the parts outside the CDR3, is GAGVSQSPSNKVTEKGKDVELRCDPISGHTALYWYRQSLGQGLEFLIYFQGNSAPDKSGLPSDRFSAERTGGSVSTLTIQRTQQEDSAVYLCASSASGAIYEQYQYFGPGTRLTVT.

The chain carries TRBV12-3 or TRBV12-4 and TRBJ1-5, with TRBD1 as a possible D gene (5 bases). This CDR3 comprises 16 residues. Trimming stripped 5 bases from V and 1 base from J, with 15 bases between. The CDR3 DNA reads as TGTGCCAGCAGTAGAGTGGGGACTTACAGCAATCAGCCCCAGCATTTT. It encodes CASSRVGTYSNQPQHF.